One sample yielded the 2 T cell receptor beta chains listed below, sequenced in a study of CD8 T cells in ankylosing spondylitis. Study-level results: Seemingly distinctive of ankylosing spondylitis blood was a TCR beta motif formed by eight highly homologous variants.

Their antigens remain unidentified. TCRdb fed the 5' RACE reads into MiXCR, producing one record per CDR3 protein. Here the sample spans 800,000 to 900,000 distinct CDR3 sequences, approximately 12% being singletons. Sample: blood, either unsorted or a sorted T cell fraction (not recorded which). Every receptor here comes from a male donor with ankylosing spondylitis.

J is TRBJ2-7 and V is TRBV9, with D perhaps TRBD1 (7 bases). This CDR3 has 13 residues. Germline-derived CDR1 and CDR2 are SGDLS and YYNGEE. The V and J ends lost 4 bases and 7 bases respectively, with 15 bases between them. CDR3 nucleotides: TGTGCCAGCAGCCAGGAGGGGGCCGGGGAGCAGTACTTC. Residues: CASSQEGAGEQYF.

V gene TRBV7-9 combines with J gene TRBJ2-7; D ambiguous. This CDR3 has 14 amino acids. Per germline, CDR1 SEHNR and CDR2 FQNEAQ (reference sequence). Trimming removed 5 bases from V and 3 bases from J, with 14 bases in between. CDR3 loop: CASSPSPAGYEQYF. CDR3 in DNA: TGTGCCAGCAGCCCAAGCCCGGCAGGCTACGAGCAGTACTTC.